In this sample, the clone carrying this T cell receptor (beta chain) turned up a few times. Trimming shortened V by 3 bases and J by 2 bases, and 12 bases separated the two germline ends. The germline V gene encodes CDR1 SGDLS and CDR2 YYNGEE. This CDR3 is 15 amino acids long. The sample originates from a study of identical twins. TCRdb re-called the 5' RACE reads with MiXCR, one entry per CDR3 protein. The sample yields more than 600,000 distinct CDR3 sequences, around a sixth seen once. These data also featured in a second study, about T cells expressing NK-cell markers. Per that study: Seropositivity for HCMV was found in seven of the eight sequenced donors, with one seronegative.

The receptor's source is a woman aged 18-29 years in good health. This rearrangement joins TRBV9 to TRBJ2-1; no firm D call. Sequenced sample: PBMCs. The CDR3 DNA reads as TGTGCCAGCAGCGATCAAATGTACGCCTACAATGAGCAGTTCTTC. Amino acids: CASSDQMYAYNEQFF.